This TCR beta chain originates from a study of T cell repertoires in cytomegalovirus infection. TCRdb recomputed calls from the reads with MiXCR, one row per CDR3 protein. Among some 240,000 distinct CDR3 sequences, about 18% were seen once, and the ten largest hold around 47%. There are 15 residues in the CDR3. Germline CDR1 and CDR2: SEHNR and FQNEAQ (reference sequence). Trimming stripped 1 base from V and 0 bases from J, with 9 bases between. The sequencing input was CD8+ T cells from PBMCs. This receptor was taken from a human donor in good health (CMV status not recorded). Some clones in this sample may be carry-over from other donors' samples. The rearrangement joins TRBV7-9 to TRBJ1-1; D is possibly TRBD1 (5 bases). CDR3 nucleotide sequence: TGTGCCAGCAGCTTAGTAGAGGGGCTGAACACTGAAGCTTTCTTT. Translated, it gives CASSLVEGLNTEAFF.